This T cell receptor beta chain was identified in a study of PD-1 blockade in classical Hodgkin lymphoma. The time point denotes: cycle 4 day 1 (C4D1), after 6 weeks of nivolumab. Autologous stem cell transplantation was followed by relapse in every patient, and brentuximab vedotin exposure varied. Negative magnetic selection isolated CD4+ T cells from thawed PBMCs. The germline V gene encodes CDR1 LNHDA and CDR2 SQIVND (reference sequence). This CDR3 has 14 amino acids. The ends lost 5 bases at V and 16 bases at J; junction bases unmatched: 16. Sequencing used immunoSEQ multiplex PCR; TCRdb keeps in-frame clones, though not all of them. Among fewer than 14,000 clones listed, 60% to 80% were seen once.

The sequences come from CD4+ T cells from blood, collected before the fourth cycle of nivolumab. This chain uses TRBV19 with TRBJ2-4; 8 nucleotides match TRBD1. The clonotype comes from a human donor with classical Hodgkin lymphoma. The CDR3 DNA follows: TGTGCCAGTAGTCTATCACCGGGACAGGATTTAGGATACTTC. Its protein is CASSLSPGQDLGYF.